This record covers a single T cell receptor beta chain. Its antigen is not identified. Germline assignment: CDR1 KGHSH and CDR2 LQKENI. Trimming at V came to 3 bases and at J to 4 bases, leaving 9 bases not matched to a gene. The CDR3 is made up of 17 amino acids. The data stem from a study of shared clonotypes between healthy human individuals. Overall study findings and caveats: Shared clonotypes: about 4.6% naive CD4, roughly 3.8% naive CD8, 2.3% memory CD4, more than 0.3% memory CD8. Memory subsets generally showed smaller estimated richness than naive subsets did.

In the sorted-subset replicate PCRs, approximately 200 ng DNA, 25,000 to 30,000 T cell genomes, was used. The data were produced by immunoSEQ multiplex PCR, yet TCRdb's version contains in-frame clones alone and is incomplete. Here the sample spans 1.4 million or so clones, 98% to 99% being singletons. Donors were healthy HIV-negative adults without recently reported acute infections or vaccinations. The receptor was derived from a man younger than 40 in good health. Material: naive CD4+ T cells sorted from blood. This sample's subset: CD45RA+ positively selected. The rearrangement links TRBV18 to TRBJ1-4; the match to TRBD1 covers 9 bases. CDR3 bases: TGTGCCAGCTCACCGAACAGGGGGCGAAGGGGTAATGAAAAACTGTTTTTT. Residues: CASSPNRGRRGNEKLFF.